These 10 T cell receptor beta chains originate from one sample sequenced in a study of blood T cell repertoires in COVID-19 (dated by TCRdb to the early 2020s). The library was prepared using the immunoSEQ multiplex PCR assay. The immuneACCESS repertoire file appears here via TCRdb, limited to in-frame rearrangements. These files lack a portion of the clones; in checked studies, under half of the deficit traces to unresolved V genes, and the cause of the others is not known. A total of fewer than 15,000 clones appear in this sample, around 91% of them only once. The ten largest clones represent about a fifth of the sample. Sequencing used peripheral blood. The receptors come from a human donor with active COVID-19. The donor label of this sample is uncertain.

The rearrangement links TRBV6-5 to TRBJ2-5; TRBD1 matches at 9 bases. V shed 5 bases and J 3 bases; nucleotides not matched to a gene: 7. Germline-derived CDR1 and CDR2 are MNHEY and SVGAGI. This CDR3 has 15 residues. CDR3 amino acids: CASSKQGAGKETQYF. The CDR3 DNA sequence: TGTGCCAGCAGTAAACAGGGGGCCGGGAAAGAGACCCAGTACTTC.

This chain uses TRBV3-1 (or the pseudogene TRBV3-2) with TRBJ1-6; unclear D gene. This CDR3 is 14 amino acids long. Trimming shortened V by 1 base and J by 9 bases, and 10 bases separated the two germline ends. CDR1 and CDR2 from the germline V gene are LGHDT and YNNKEL (reference sequence). The CDR3 region has the DNA TGTGCCAGCAGCCAAGGTCTCGCGGGTTCACCCCTCCACTTT. Its protein is CASSQGLAGSPLHF.

This clone was detected only once. This sequence joins TRBV13 and TRBJ1-1, with no clear D. The V gene's germline CDR1 is PRHDT and CDR2 FYEKMQ (reference sequence). There are 13 residues in the CDR3. V was trimmed by 2 bases and J by 7 bases, leaving 11 bases between them. CDR3 in amino acids: CASSLFSGNEAFF. DNA of the CDR3: TGTGCCAGCAGCTTATTCAGCGGGAATGAAGCTTTCTTT. Based on the CDR3 plus reference TRBV13 and TRBJ1-1, the full variable domain is AAGVIQSPRHLIKEKRETATLKCYPIPRHDTVYWYQQGPGQDPQFLISFYEKMQSDKGSIPDRFSAQQFSDYHSELNMSSLELGDSALYFCASSLFSGNEAFFGQGTRLTVV.

The chain uses TRBV9 and TRBJ2-3; D gene uncertain. CDR1 is SGDLS, CDR2 YYNGEE, per germline. The CDR3 is 14 amino acids. The V end lost 3 bases, the J end lost 1 base, and 9 bases lay between the germline ends. The CDR3 DNA sequence: TGTGCCAGCAGCGCTGGCCTCGGCACAGATACGCAGTATTTT. Translated, it gives CASSAGLGTDTQYF.

The chain has TRBV7-9 and TRBJ2-7; 9 bases line up with TRBD1. The germline V gene has CDR1 SEHNR and CDR2 FQNEAQ (reference sequence). V lost 6 bases, J lost 3 bases, and 6 bases stayed unmatched. This CDR3 has 14 residues. In nucleotides, the CDR3 is TGTGCCAGCAGTAACCGGGACAGGGTCTACGAGCAGTACTTC. It codes for CASSNRDRVYEQYF.

This rearrangement joins TRBV5-1 to TRBJ1-4; possible D gene TRBD1, 5 bases. CDR1 SGHRS and CDR2 YFSETQ come from the germline V gene. Trimming removed 1 base at V and 5 bases at J, with 15 bases between. There are 16 residues in the CDR3. CDR3 amino acids: CASSLRAGEGNEKLFF. In DNA, the CDR3 is TGCGCCAGCAGCTTGAGGGCCGGGGAGGGGAATGAAAAACTGTTTTTT.

This chain uses TRBV18 with TRBJ2-2, with D possibly being TRBD2 (5 bases). From germline, CDR1 is KGHSH and CDR2 LQKENI. The length of the CDR3 is 16 residues. The V and J ends lost 0 bases and 5 bases respectively, with 13 bases between them. This chain's CDR3 is CASSPPSPGLTGELFF. Written as DNA, the CDR3 is TGTGCCAGCTCACCACCGAGCCCGGGGTTGACCGGGGAGCTGTTTTTT.

The chain combines TRBV13 with TRBJ2-1; 7 bases fit TRBD2. Germline values: CDR1 PRHDT, CDR2 FYEKMQ (reference sequence). The CDR3 has 14 residues. The J segment lost 5 bases and the V segment lost 7 bases, leaving 8 bases of the junction unmatched. The CDR3 DNA follows: TGTGCCAGCATCTCCGGGCTAGCGGACAATGAGCAGTTCTTC. Amino acids: CASISGLADNEQFF.

As DNA, the CDR3 is TGTGCCAGCAGCCGCGGGCGGGCGGGTACGCAGTATTTT. This codes for CASSRGRAGTQYF. The rearrangement joins TRBV7-2 to TRBJ2-3, with D tentatively TRBD2 (5 bases). Germline V gene sequence: CDR1 SGHTA, CDR2 FQGNSA. The V end was cut by 5 bases, the J end by 8 bases, with 14 bases between. This CDR3 comprises 13 residues.

V gene TRBV12-5 combines with J gene TRBJ2-2; tentative D call: TRBD1 (5 bases). Per the germline V gene, CDR1 is LGHNT and CDR2 is FRNRAP. V lost 3 bases, J lost 4 bases, and 6 bases lay in between. CDR3 size: 13 residues. CDR3 sequence: CASGLGATGELFF. CDR3 DNA sequence: TGTGCTAGTGGTTTAGGGGCCACCGGGGAGCTGTTTTTT.